The 26 T cell receptor beta chains below come from one sample, sequenced in a study of response to subunit inactivated influenza vaccine. From the RT-PCR reads, TCRdb called clonotypes with MiXCR, one entry per CDR3 protein. The sample shows roughly 760,000 distinct CDR3 sequences, 21% of them seen only once. The source was PBMCs from blood, collected 5 days after vaccination. All receptors derive from a man in his forties or fifties who received an inactivated influenza vaccine.

The chain is built from TRBV6-5 and TRBJ1-1; TRBD1 aligns across 8 bases. The CDR3 is 16 amino acids. The V gene end was trimmed by 5 bases and the J gene end by 0 bases; junction bases not matched to a gene: 8. The germline gives CDR1 MNHEY, CDR2 SVGAGI. CDR3 DNA sequence: TGTGCCAGCAGTCACGGGACAGGTACGGTGAACACTGAAGCTTTCTTT. This codes for CASSHGTGTVNTEAFF.

The chain is built from TRBV9 and TRBJ1-5; weak D call: TRBD1 (5 bases). CDR3 length: 15 residues. Germline V CDR1 and CDR2: SGDLS, YYNGEE. The ends were cut back, 4 bases at V and 1 base at J, with 12 bases in the middle. CDR3 residues: CASSLGPESNQPQHF. CDR3 DNA: TGTGCCAGCAGCCTGGGACCGGAGAGCAATCAGCCCCAGCATTTT. The variable domain in full, with the rest retrieved from reference TRBV9 and TRBJ1-5, is DSGVTQTPKHLITATGQRVTLRCSPRSGDLSVYWYQQSLDQGLQFLIQYYNGEERAKGNILERFSAQQFPDLHSELNLSSLELGDSALYFCASSLGPESNQPQHFGDGTRLSIL.

This chain links TRBV2 with TRBJ2-6, with D hard to call. CDR1 is SNHLY and CDR2 is FYNNEI in the germline V gene. Between the trimmed V and J ends, which lost 1 base and 0 bases, there was a span of 19 bases. The CDR3 sequence is 20 residues long. This CDR3 is CASSEGVSLAYSSGANVLTF. The CDR3 DNA is TGTGCCAGCAGTGAAGGGGTTTCTCTTGCATACAGCTCTGGGGCCAACGTCCTGACTTTC.

In regard to this clonotype: Because the CDR3 is missing its conserved closing phenylalanine or tryptophan, this is likely a read error. It is unclear where the CDR3 begins or ends on the DNA, so no DNA is shown, and the CDR3 is as TCRdb lists it. The chain links TRBV6-2 or TRBV6-3 to TRBJ2-3; the D call in the table, TRBD1, was not verified against the DNA. The CDR3 is 12 amino acids in total, end residues counted. Per the germline V gene, CDR1 is MNHEY and CDR2 is SVGEGT. CDR3 loop: CASSYSGQGVRV.

The V and J genes are TRBV7-8 and TRBJ2-7, with a tentative D call TRBD1 (5 bases). The CDR3 loop spans 14 amino acids. Germline values: CDR1 SGHVS, CDR2 FQNEAQ. The germline V and J ends were trimmed by 5 bases and 6 bases, with 17 bases remaining between them. The CDR3 loop reads CASSPNTLQGEQYF. CDR3 DNA: TGTGCCAGCAGCCCGAACACTCTCCAGGGCGAGCAGTACTTC.

As concerns this clonotype: The junction differs from germline at one of its ends, possibly a read error. The V call is TRBV20-1, the J call TRBJ2-5; D may be TRBD1 or TRBD2 (5 bases each). Germline CDR1 reads DFQATT; CDR2 reads SNEGSKA (reference sequence). The CDR3 totals 13 residues. CDR3 bases: TGCAGTGCTACCCGAGAGGGGCAAGATACCCAGTACTTC. Amino acid sequence: CSATREGQDTQYF.

The chain couples TRBV28 to TRBJ2-7, with D possibly TRBD1 on 6 matching bases. The CDR3 extends over 15 amino acids. Germline CDR1 is MDHEN and CDR2 is SYDVKM. V was trimmed by 5 bases and J by 2 bases, leaving 16 bases between them. CDR3 loop: CASSAPRGSTYEQYF. For the CDR3, the DNA is TGTGCCAGCAGTGCCCCCAGGGGATCAACCTACGAGCAGTACTTC.

This clonotype turned up a few times. This sequence joins TRBV10-3 and TRBJ2-5; TRBD1 might be the D (7 bases). The CDR3 is 15 residues long. Germline lookup yields CDR1 ENHRY and CDR2 SYGVKD. Trimming shortened V by 6 bases and J by 5 bases, and 19 bases separated the two germline ends. CDR3 in amino acids: CAIRQGRRGTETQYF. CDR3 coding DNA: TGTGCCATCAGACAGGGGAGGCGGGGTACGGAGACCCAGTACTTC.

The rearrangement joins TRBV15 to TRBJ1-2; the D is unclear. V lost 2 bases and J lost 0, with 4 bases in between. Germline CDR1 LNHNV, CDR2 YYDKDF (reference sequence). The CDR3 covers 13 residues. The CDR3 nucleotides read TGTGCCACCAGCAGAACAGCTAACTATGGCTACACCTTC. This gives the protein CATSRTANYGYTF.

The V call is TRBV6-5, the J call TRBJ2-2; D might be TRBD2 (6 bases). The CDR3 covers 17 residues. Germline V gives CDR1 MNHEY, CDR2 SVGAGI. Between the trimmed V and J ends, which lost 8 bases and 8 bases, there was a span of 27 bases. CDR3 residues: CASRGDRVGGKAGELFF. The CDR3 DNA sequence: TGTGCCAGCCGTGGAGACAGAGTAGGCGGGAAGGCTGGGGAGCTGTTTTTT.

The rearrangement joins TRBV12-3 or TRBV12-4 to TRBJ1-1; weak D call: TRBD1 (5 bases). The V end lost 6 bases, the J end lost 5 bases, and 16 bases lay between the germline ends. The CDR3 covers 14 residues. CDR3 protein: CASSLTQGSTEAFF. In nucleotides, the CDR3 is TGTGCCAGCAGCCTTACCCAGGGCTCGACTGAAGCTTTCTTT.

This clonotype has only a few counts. V gene TRBV4-3 combines with J gene TRBJ2-2; unclear D gene. The CDR3 runs to 14 residues. Germline CDR1 is LGHNA and CDR2 is YSLEER. The V and J ends lost 0 bases and 3 bases respectively, with 5 bases between them. This CDR3 reads CASSQDSYTGELFF. As DNA, the CDR3 is TGCGCCAGCAGCCAAGATAGCTACACCGGGGAGCTGTTTTTT.

The chain joins TRBV24-1 to TRBJ2-3, with D possibly TRBD2 on 5 matching bases. V was clipped by 9 bases and J by 0 bases, with 18 bases between them. The germline V gene has CDR1 KGHDR and CDR2 SFDVKD. The CDR3 sequence is 16 residues long. The CDR3 bases are TGTGCCACCCCTACCCCCCCTAGCCTCAGCACAGATACGCAGTATTTT. This sequence encodes CATPTPPSLSTDTQYF.

A single count supports this clonotype. The CDR3 DNA sequence: TGCGCCAGCAGCCAAGCTTTGCGGAACTACAATGAGCAGTTCTTC. The encoded protein is CASSQALRNYNEQFF. V is TRBV4-3 and J is TRBJ2-1, with no clear D. CDR1 and CDR2 from the germline V gene are LGHNA and YSLEER. The CDR3 consists of 15 residues. V lost 1 base and J lost 3, with 10 bases in between.

V and J are TRBV6-5 and TRBJ2-1; the match to TRBD2 covers 7 bases. There are 14 residues in the CDR3. V lost 5 bases and J lost 5; bases outside the gene matches: 6. Germline V lookup: CDR1 MNHEY, CDR2 SVGAGI. As DNA, the CDR3 is TGTGCCAGCAGTATGGGCGGGAGTCACAATGAGCAGTTCTTC. It yields the protein CASSMGGSHNEQFF.

This clonotype was seen only a few times. V and J are TRBV11-2 and TRBJ2-1; D may be TRBD2 (5 bases). Germline V gene data show CDR1 as SGHAT and CDR2 as FQNNGV. The CDR3 sequence is 13 residues long. V lost 7 bases and J 5 bases, leaving 12 bases between the germline ends. The CDR3 spells CASIHGMDNEQFF. CDR3 bases: TGTGCCAGCATCCACGGGATGGACAATGAGCAGTTCTTC.

The rearrangement uses TRBV6-1 and TRBJ1-4, with D uncertain. V was shortened by 7 bases and J by 3 bases, with 18 bases between the two germline ends. CDR3 length equals 16 residues. Per germline, CDR1 MNHNS and CDR2 SASEGT. The DNA for the CDR3 is TGTGCCAGCACCCCTGGGGAGTGGGAGTCTAATGAAAAACTGTTTTTT. Translation gives CASTPGEWESNEKLFF.

This clonotype was counted between two and nine times. The chain is built from TRBV9 and TRBJ2-1; 10 bases line up with TRBD2. Trimming cost V 0 bases and J 4 bases; bases outside gene matches: 10. Per germline, CDR1 SGDLS and CDR2 YYNGEE. CDR3 size: 18 residues. The CDR3 spells CASSVDALAGGRYNEQFF. CDR3 DNA sequence: TGTGCCAGCAGCGTAGATGCCTTAGCGGGGGGCCGTTACAATGAGCAGTTCTTC.

This clonotype was observed a handful of times. The chain carries TRBV12-3 or TRBV12-4 and TRBJ2-2; D is possibly TRBD1 (6 bases). Trimming shortened V by 1 base and J by 1 base, and 10 bases separated the two germline ends. CDR3 length equals 16 residues. This CDR3 reads CASSLGTGQNTGELFF. The CDR3 DNA is TGTGCCAGCAGTTTAGGGACGGGACAGAACACCGGGGAGCTGTTTTTT.

The chain carries TRBV3-1 and TRBJ2-3, with D possibly called TRBD1 or TRBD2 (6 bases each). The germline V and J ends were trimmed by 3 bases and 4 bases, with 14 bases remaining between them. The germline V gene encodes CDR1 LGHDT and CDR2 YNNKEL (reference sequence). CDR3 length: 15 amino acids. CDR3 in amino acids: CASSQGGNPADTQYF. CDR3 DNA: TGTGCCAGCAGCCAGGGGGGCAACCCGGCAGATACGCAGTATTTT.

The table lists this clonotype with many counts. V usage is TRBV29-1 and J usage is TRBJ2-3, with 9 bases identical to TRBD2. V was clipped by 7 bases and J by 6 bases; unmatched bases: 8. The germline gives CDR1 SQVTM, CDR2 ANQGSEA. This CDR3 has 13 residues. CDR3 nucleotides: TGCAGCGGGAAGCAAGCGGGGGGCGATACGCAGTATTTT. Its translation is CSGKQAGGDTQYF.

This chain uses TRBV29-1 with TRBJ1-2; D might be TRBD1 (6 bases). Germline V gene data show CDR1 as SQVTM and CDR2 as ANQGSEA. Trimming took off 7 bases at V and 5 bases at J, with 14 bases between the two ends. The CDR3 is made up of 12 amino acids. The CDR3 DNA sequence: TGCAGCGCCGAGGACAGAAGTTATGGCTACACCTTC. This encodes CSAEDRSYGYTF.

The chain joins TRBV12-3 or TRBV12-4 to TRBJ1-6; the D gene is possibly TRBD1 (5 bases). V was cut by 8 bases and J by 8 bases, with 16 bases left in between. This CDR3 is built from 14 residues. The CDR3 region is CASARGSYYSPLHF. CDR3 nucleotides: TGTGCCAGCGCCCGGGGGAGTTATTATTCACCCCTCCACTTT.

This clonotype was recorded once. The V call is TRBV19, the J call TRBJ2-1, with a weak D call TRBD1 (6 bases). Trimming removed 4 bases at V and 8 bases at J, with 18 bases between. The CDR3 runs to 15 residues. The germline V gene encodes CDR1 LNHDA and CDR2 SQIVND (reference sequence). CDR3: CASSTQGLRSDEQFF. The CDR3 DNA reads as TGTGCCAGTAGTACTCAGGGGTTGAGGAGCGATGAGCAGTTCTTC.

Only a few counts were recorded for this clonotype. The chain uses TRBV6-1 and TRBJ2-1, with TRBD1 matching over 8 bases. The CDR3 covers 16 residues. Trimming took 2 bases from V and 9 from J; bases not matched to a gene: 12. Germline V lookup: CDR1 MNHNS, CDR2 SASEGT. Here the CDR3 DNA reads TGTGCCAGCAGTGAATGGAGTTTGGGTCAGGGGGCTGAGCAGTTCTTC. Translation gives CASSEWSLGQGAEQFF.

The chain employs TRBV5-1 and TRBJ1-1; TRBD1 matches at 7 bases. Germline values: CDR1 SGHRS, CDR2 YFSETQ. CDR3 size: 14 residues. The junction had 9 bases not matched to a gene; V was cut back by 4 bases and J by 6 bases. The CDR3 loop is CASSPGGQVSEAFF. The CDR3 nucleotides read TGCGCCAGCAGCCCAGGAGGACAGGTCTCTGAAGCTTTCTTT.